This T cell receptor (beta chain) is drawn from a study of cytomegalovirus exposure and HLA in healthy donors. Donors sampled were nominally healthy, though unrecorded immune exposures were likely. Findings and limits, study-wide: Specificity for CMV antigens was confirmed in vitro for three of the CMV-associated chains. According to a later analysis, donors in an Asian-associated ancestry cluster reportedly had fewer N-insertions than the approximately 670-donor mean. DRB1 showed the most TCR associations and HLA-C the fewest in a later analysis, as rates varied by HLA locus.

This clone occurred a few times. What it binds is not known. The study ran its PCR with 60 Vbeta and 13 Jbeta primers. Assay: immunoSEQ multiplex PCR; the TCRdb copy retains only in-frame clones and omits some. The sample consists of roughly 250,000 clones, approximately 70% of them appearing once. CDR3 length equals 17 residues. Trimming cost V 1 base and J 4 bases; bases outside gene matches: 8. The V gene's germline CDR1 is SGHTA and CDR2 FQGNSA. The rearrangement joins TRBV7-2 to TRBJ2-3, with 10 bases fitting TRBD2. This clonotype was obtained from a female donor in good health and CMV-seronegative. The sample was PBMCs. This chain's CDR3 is CASSLEASGSSADTQYF. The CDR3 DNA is TGTGCCAGCAGCTTAGAGGCTAGCGGGAGTAGCGCAGATACGCAGTATTTT.